Listed below are T cell receptor beta chains from one sample, sequenced in a study of T cell repertoires in cytomegalovirus infection. TCRdb used MiXCR to reprocess the reads, holding one entry per CDR3 protein. The table lists nearly 550,000 distinct CDR3 sequences, about 15% of them singletons. The sequenced material came from CD8+ T cells from PBMCs. The receptors come from a human donor in good health (CMV status not recorded). Some clones in this sample may be carry-over from other donors' samples. Both conserved end residues are part of each CDR3. D genes are given only for firm matches. Clone size is stated in some rows and not others, as once, few, many or a class when expanded.

TRBJ2-2 | TRBD2 | few | TRBV11-3 | TGTGCCACCGGGACTAGCGAGATGAACACCGGGGAGCTGTTTTTT | CATGTSEMNTGELFF
TRBJ2-1 | - | many | TRBV7-9 | TGTGCCAGCAGCCATCCTGGGGCAGTTACCTACAATGAGCAGTTCTTC | CASSHPGAVTYNEQFF
TRBJ2-7 | - | many | TRBV7-9 | TGTGCCAGCAGCTTACAAAATTACGAGCAGTACTTC | CASSLQNYEQYF
TRBJ1-2 | - | few | TRBV9 | TGTGCCAGCAGCGTAGGGGGGAGTAGTGGCTACACCTTC | CASSVGGSSGYTF
TRBJ2-5 | TRBD2 | many | TRBV12-3/TRBV12-4 | TGTGCCAGCAGTCCGACTAGCGGGGGGGCAGGAGAGACCCAGTACTTC | CASSPTSGGAGETQYF
TRBJ1-2 | - | few | TRBV5-4 | TGTGCCAGCAGCTCCGGGACCCTCACGGGCTACACCTTC | CASSSGTLTGYTF
TRBJ1-6 | TRBD1 | many | TRBV10-2 | TGCGCCAGCAGTGAAGGGACAGTGATCTCCTATAATTCACCCCTCCACTTT | CASSEGTVISYNSPLHF
TRBJ2-1 | TRBD2 | - | TRBV9 | TGTGCCAGCAGGGGGGGGGGGACTAGCGGTAATGAGCAGTTCTTC | CASRGGGTSGNEQFF
TRBJ2-3 | - | many | TRBV12-3/TRBV12-4 | TGTGCCAGCAGTGGCCCAGCAAGAGGGTTGCAGTATTTT | CASSGPARGLQYF
TRBJ2-2 | - | many | TRBV7-9 | TGTGCCAGCAGCTTAGGGACCCGCACCGGGGAGCTGTTTTTT | CASSLGTRTGELFF
TRBJ2-2 | - | - | TRBV20-1 | TGCAGTGCTAGGGACTTTCGGGACACCGGGGAGCTGTTTTTT | CSARDFRDTGELFF
TRBJ2-2 | - | many | TRBV7-3 | TGTGCCAGCAGGGGGGGGACAGATAACACCGGGGAGCTGTTTTTT | CASRGGTDNTGELFF
TRBJ2-7 | - | many | TRBV12-5 | TGTGCTAGTGGGGTACAGCTTCCCACCTCCTACGAGCAGTACTTC | CASGVQLPTSYEQYF
TRBJ1-5 | - | - | TRBV4-1 | TGCGCCAGCAGCCAAGATTCCCAGGGCTTCAATCAGCCCCAGCATTTT | CASSQDSQGFNQPQHF
TRBJ2-7 | TRBD1 | many | TRBV12-3/TRBV12-4 | TGTGCCAGCAGTTCCTGGGACAGGGTGAACGAGCAGTACTTC | CASSSWDRVNEQYF
TRBJ2-3 | - | many | TRBV7-9 | TGTGCCAGCAGCCCGTCGGACTGGCTAAGCACAGATACGCAGTATTTT | CASSPSDWLSTDTQYF
TRBJ2-2 | TRBD2 | many | TRBV7-6 | TGTGCCAGCAGCTGGACTAGCGGTTTCACCGGGGAGCTGTTTTTT | CASSWTSGFTGELFF
TRBJ2-2 | TRBD1 | few | TRBV20-1 | TGCAGTGCTAGAGATGGGACAGGAGCCACGACCGGGGAGCTGTTTTTT | CSARDGTGATTGELFF
TRBJ2-5 | - | - | TRBV25-1 | TGTGCCAGCAGGGGTGGCGGGGTCTTTCAGACCCAGTACTTC | CASRGGGVFQTQYF
TRBJ2-1 | TRBD1 | few | TRBV12-3/TRBV12-4 | TGTGCCAGCAGGGGACAGGGGAGGAAGCAGTTCTTC | CASRGQGRKQFF
TRBJ2-7 | TRBD1 | - | TRBV15 | TGTGCCACCAGCAGGACAGGGGTAAACGAGCAGTACTTC | CATSRTGVNEQYF
TRBJ2-7 | - | few | TRBV20-1 | TGCAGTGCTAGAGATCTTGGAGGGCACGAGCAGTACTTC | CSARDLGGHEQYF
TRBJ2-1 | TRBD2 | few | TRBV7-9 | TGTGCCAGCAGGGGGACTACAGAGTTCTTC | CASRGTTEFF
TRBJ1-5 | - | - | TRBV9 | TGTGCCAGCAGCCCTCCGGGGTTAAATCAGCCCCAGCATTTT | CASSPPGLNQPQHF
TRBJ2-1 | TRBD1 | many | TRBV7-9 | TGTGCCAGCAGCTTAGAGGGGACAGAGCATAATGAGCAGTTCTTC | CASSLEGTEHNEQFF
TRBJ1-1 | - | few | TRBV4-1 | TGCGCCAGCAGCCAAGAGGGGAGGGACACTGAAGCTTTCTTT | CASSQEGRDTEAFF
TRBJ1-3 | - | many | TRBV6-5 | TGTGCCAGCATCCCTGGGGGGAACTCTGGAAACACCATATATTTT | CASIPGGNSGNTIYF
TRBJ2-5 | - | - | TRBV27 | TGTGTCAGCGGCCCCGACTACAATCAAGAGACCCAGTACTTC | CVSGPDYNQETQYF